The 18 T cell receptor beta chains below were found in one sample sequenced in a study of T cells in Graves' hyperthyroidism and ophthalmopathy (dated by TCRdb to between 2018 and 2021). The library was made by multiplex PCR. The run used an Illumina HiSeq 2000. Amplification of TCR beta CDR3 regions was carried out from RNA transcripts. The first round of RT-PCR for the TCR CDR3 was performed with the HTBI primer set and the Qiagen OneStep RT-PCR kit. TCRdb reran the public reads through fastp at Q25 and MiXCR, keeping productive beta chains. Merged by CDR3 protein, the rows form single entries marked with the most common genes and DNA. The sample yields under 350,000 distinct CDR3 sequences; under 25% were counted once. The ten most abundant clones make up over 40% of the sample. What was sequenced was blood. These receptors were obtained from a woman between 50 and 59 years old with Graves' hyperthyroidism.

This clonotype was recorded at least ten times. This chain links TRBV12-3 or TRBV12-4 with TRBJ2-7; D is possibly TRBD1 or TRBD2 (5 bases each). Trimming left V 3 bases short and J 6 bases short, with 9 bases between. The CDR3 loop spans 12 amino acids. CDR3 DNA sequence: TGTGCCAGCAGTTTGGGGGTCGGCGAGCAGTACTTC. Its protein product is CASSLGVGEQYF.

The sample holds a few counts of this clonotype. The chain carries TRBV30 and TRBJ2-1; D might be TRBD2 (5 bases). Per the germline V gene, CDR1 is GTSNPN and CDR2 is SVGIG (reference sequence). This CDR3 contains 13 residues. V was trimmed by 0 bases and J by 7 bases, leaving 10 bases between them. In DNA, the CDR3 is TGTGCCTGGAGTGTGCAGGAGGTAAATGAGCAGTTCTTC. Its protein product is CAWSVQEVNEQFF.

This clonotype came up many times. The CDR3 spells CASSLNTGNTQYF. The CDR3 DNA reads as TGTGCCAGCAGTTTAAACACCGGTAATACGCAGTATTTT. The V gene is TRBV28, the J gene TRBJ2-3; D call uncertain. Germline-derived CDR1 and CDR2 are MDHEN and SYDVKM. Trimming stripped 2 bases from V and 7 bases from J, with 10 bases between. This CDR3 has 13 amino acids.

The chain combines TRBV19 with TRBJ2-5, with TRBD1 identical over 8 bases. V trimming: 5 bases; J trimming: 2 bases; junction bases outside the gene matches: 10. CDR1 is LNHDA and CDR2 is SQIVND in the germline V gene (reference sequence). The CDR3 totals 16 residues. The CDR3 sequence is CASSARTGHEQETQYF. CDR3 bases: TGTGCCAGTAGTGCCCGGACAGGGCACGAACAAGAGACCCAGTACTTC.

This clonotype was detected ten times or more. The chain employs TRBV7-8 and TRBJ2-3; D possibly corresponds to TRBD1 (6 bases). V lost 1 base to trimming and J lost 3 bases, with 11 bases between them. Germline V gene data show CDR1 as SGHVS and CDR2 as FQNEAQ. This CDR3 is 15 amino acids long. This chain's CDR3 is CASSLVGGSTDTQYF. The CDR3 DNA reads as TGTGCCAGCAGCTTAGTAGGGGGATCGACAGATACGCAGTATTTT.

This clonotype has a handful of counts. The chain uses TRBV20-1 and TRBJ2-1, with TRBD1 identical over 11 bases. Germline values: CDR1 DFQATT, CDR2 SNEGSKA (reference sequence). This CDR3 comprises 15 residues. V dropped 2 bases and J dropped 6; count of bases not matched to a gene: 6. Written as DNA, the CDR3 is TGCAGTGCTAGACCCGGGACAGGGGGTTCCAATGAGCAGTTCTTC. This translates into CSARPGTGGSNEQFF.

V usage is TRBV5-1 and J usage is TRBJ2-7; D is undetermined. The CDR3 runs 13 residues. Trimming stripped 4 bases from V and 4 bases from J, with 12 bases between. Per the germline V gene, CDR1 is SGHRS and CDR2 is YFSETQ. In nucleotides, the CDR3 is TGCGCCAGCAGCAGCCGGACGGATTACGAGCAGTACTTC. This gives the protein CASSSRTDYEQYF.

The V and J genes are TRBV15 and TRBJ1-2; TRBD1 matches at 7 bases. CDR3 size: 15 residues. Trimming cost V 0 bases and J 10 bases; bases outside gene matches: 11. CDR1 and CDR2 (germline): LNHNV, YYDKDF (reference sequence). CDR3 nucleotide sequence: TGTGCCACCAGCAGAGATGGGACAGCCTCTAGCCACTACACCTTC. Protein: CATSRDGTASSHYTF.

This clonotype has a count of ten or more. The rearrangement uses TRBV7-2 and TRBJ2-3, with 10 bases lining up with TRBD2. This CDR3 spans 17 amino acids. Germline values: CDR1 SGHTA, CDR2 FQGNSA. The V gene end was trimmed by 3 bases and the J gene end by 4 bases; junction bases not matched to a gene: 10. CDR3: CASSFPQREGRADTQYF. CDR3 DNA sequence: TGTGCCAGCAGCTTCCCACAGCGGGAGGGCCGAGCAGATACGCAGTATTTT.

This rearrangement joins TRBV6-1 to TRBJ1-2, with 8 bases fitting TRBD1. With 5 bases clipped from V and 6 bases from J, the junction kept 2 bases outside the gene matches. Per the germline V gene, CDR1 is MNHNS and CDR2 is SASEGT. The CDR3 runs 12 residues. Written as DNA, the CDR3 is TGTGCCAGCAGTAACAGGGGGGATGGCTACACCTTC. Its translation is CASSNRGDGYTF.

In this sample, this clonotype turned up many times. This chain links TRBV11-3 with TRBJ1-2; D ambiguous. The length of the CDR3 is 13 residues. Per germline, CDR1 SGHNT and CDR2 YENEEA. V shed 5 bases and J shed 4 bases, with 11 bases lying between them. Written as DNA, the CDR3 is TGTGCCAGCAGCCCCCGCGGGTCCTATGGCTACACCTTC. Amino acid sequence: CASSPRGSYGYTF.

This clonotype occurred many times. The chain has TRBV18 and TRBJ1-4; the D gene is possibly TRBD1 (5 bases). Germline V CDR1 and CDR2: KGHSH, LQKENI. Trimming stripped 3 bases from V and 8 bases from J, with 7 bases between. The CDR3 is 12 amino acids. The CDR3 coding sequence is TGTGCCAGCTCACCTCCAGGGGAAAAACTGTTTTTT. The encoded protein is CASSPPGEKLFF.

This clonotype was detected ten times or more. This chain uses TRBV2 with TRBJ1-6; the D is unclear. This CDR3 region has 15 residues. V lost 7 bases to trimming and J lost 0 bases, with 10 bases between them. Per the germline V gene, CDR1 is SNHLY and CDR2 is FYNNEI. The CDR3, as DNA: TGTGCCAGCAATGAGGGTCGCTCCTATAATTCACCCCTCCACTTT. It is translated as CASNEGRSYNSPLHF.

At least ten counts were recorded for this clonotype. The genes are TRBV7-6 and TRBJ2-5, with D tentatively TRBD1 or TRBD2 (6 bases each). The germline V gene encodes CDR1 SGHVS and CDR2 FNYEAQ. The CDR3 consists of 11 residues. Trimming removed 4 bases at V and 9 bases at J, with 9 bases between. CDR3 DNA sequence: TGTGCCAGCAGCTCAAGGGGGGCCCAGTACTTC. Translated: CASSSRGAQYF.

This clonotype was detected only once. The rearrangement joins TRBV9 to TRBJ2-1, with D possibly matching TRBD1 (6 bases). CDR1 SGDLS and CDR2 YYNGEE come from the germline V gene. V lost 4 bases and J 8 bases, leaving 16 bases between the germline ends. The length of the CDR3 is 14 residues. The CDR3 DNA reads as TGTGCCAGCAGCCAAGACAGGATGGAGGATGAGCAGTTCTTC. This codes for CASSQDRMEDEQFF.

The V call is TRBV5-1, the J call TRBJ2-5, with TRBD2 matching 14 bases. V lost 5 bases and J lost 5; bases outside the gene matches: 11. This CDR3 spans 17 amino acids. Germline CDR1 and CDR2: SGHRS and YFSETQ. CDR3 coding DNA: TGCGCCAGCAGTCCCGGGACTAGCGGGGGCCTCCGGGAGACCCAGTACTTC. Translated: CASSPGTSGGLRETQYF.

This clonotype was detected once. The rearrangement uses TRBV12-5 and TRBJ1-3; 7 nucleotides align to TRBD1. Germline V gene data show CDR1 as LGHNT and CDR2 as FRNRAP. This CDR3 has 17 amino acids. The trim removed 0 bases at V and 3 bases at J, leaving 8 bases unmatched. The CDR3: CASGLVTGIIYGNTIYF. The CDR3 DNA is TGTGCTAGTGGTTTGGTGACAGGGATAATCTATGGAAACACCATATATTTT. The complete variable domain, with remaining parts taken from reference TRBV12-5 and TRBJ1-3, reads DARVTQTPRHKVTEMGQEVTMRCQPILGHNTVFWYRQTMMQGLELLAYFRNRAPLDDSGMPKDRFSAEMPDATLATLKIQPSEPRDSAVYFCASGLVTGIIYGNTIYFGEGSWLTVV.

The chain is built from TRBV7-9 and TRBJ2-2, with unresolved D. This CDR3 is 15 amino acids long. V was shortened by 5 bases and J by 6 bases, with 16 bases between the two germline ends. Germline CDR1 reads SEHNR; CDR2 reads FQNEAQ (reference sequence). The CDR3 here is CASSNKQIGSGELFF. CDR3 bases: TGTGCCAGCAGCAACAAACAAATCGGTTCCGGGGAGCTGTTTTTT.